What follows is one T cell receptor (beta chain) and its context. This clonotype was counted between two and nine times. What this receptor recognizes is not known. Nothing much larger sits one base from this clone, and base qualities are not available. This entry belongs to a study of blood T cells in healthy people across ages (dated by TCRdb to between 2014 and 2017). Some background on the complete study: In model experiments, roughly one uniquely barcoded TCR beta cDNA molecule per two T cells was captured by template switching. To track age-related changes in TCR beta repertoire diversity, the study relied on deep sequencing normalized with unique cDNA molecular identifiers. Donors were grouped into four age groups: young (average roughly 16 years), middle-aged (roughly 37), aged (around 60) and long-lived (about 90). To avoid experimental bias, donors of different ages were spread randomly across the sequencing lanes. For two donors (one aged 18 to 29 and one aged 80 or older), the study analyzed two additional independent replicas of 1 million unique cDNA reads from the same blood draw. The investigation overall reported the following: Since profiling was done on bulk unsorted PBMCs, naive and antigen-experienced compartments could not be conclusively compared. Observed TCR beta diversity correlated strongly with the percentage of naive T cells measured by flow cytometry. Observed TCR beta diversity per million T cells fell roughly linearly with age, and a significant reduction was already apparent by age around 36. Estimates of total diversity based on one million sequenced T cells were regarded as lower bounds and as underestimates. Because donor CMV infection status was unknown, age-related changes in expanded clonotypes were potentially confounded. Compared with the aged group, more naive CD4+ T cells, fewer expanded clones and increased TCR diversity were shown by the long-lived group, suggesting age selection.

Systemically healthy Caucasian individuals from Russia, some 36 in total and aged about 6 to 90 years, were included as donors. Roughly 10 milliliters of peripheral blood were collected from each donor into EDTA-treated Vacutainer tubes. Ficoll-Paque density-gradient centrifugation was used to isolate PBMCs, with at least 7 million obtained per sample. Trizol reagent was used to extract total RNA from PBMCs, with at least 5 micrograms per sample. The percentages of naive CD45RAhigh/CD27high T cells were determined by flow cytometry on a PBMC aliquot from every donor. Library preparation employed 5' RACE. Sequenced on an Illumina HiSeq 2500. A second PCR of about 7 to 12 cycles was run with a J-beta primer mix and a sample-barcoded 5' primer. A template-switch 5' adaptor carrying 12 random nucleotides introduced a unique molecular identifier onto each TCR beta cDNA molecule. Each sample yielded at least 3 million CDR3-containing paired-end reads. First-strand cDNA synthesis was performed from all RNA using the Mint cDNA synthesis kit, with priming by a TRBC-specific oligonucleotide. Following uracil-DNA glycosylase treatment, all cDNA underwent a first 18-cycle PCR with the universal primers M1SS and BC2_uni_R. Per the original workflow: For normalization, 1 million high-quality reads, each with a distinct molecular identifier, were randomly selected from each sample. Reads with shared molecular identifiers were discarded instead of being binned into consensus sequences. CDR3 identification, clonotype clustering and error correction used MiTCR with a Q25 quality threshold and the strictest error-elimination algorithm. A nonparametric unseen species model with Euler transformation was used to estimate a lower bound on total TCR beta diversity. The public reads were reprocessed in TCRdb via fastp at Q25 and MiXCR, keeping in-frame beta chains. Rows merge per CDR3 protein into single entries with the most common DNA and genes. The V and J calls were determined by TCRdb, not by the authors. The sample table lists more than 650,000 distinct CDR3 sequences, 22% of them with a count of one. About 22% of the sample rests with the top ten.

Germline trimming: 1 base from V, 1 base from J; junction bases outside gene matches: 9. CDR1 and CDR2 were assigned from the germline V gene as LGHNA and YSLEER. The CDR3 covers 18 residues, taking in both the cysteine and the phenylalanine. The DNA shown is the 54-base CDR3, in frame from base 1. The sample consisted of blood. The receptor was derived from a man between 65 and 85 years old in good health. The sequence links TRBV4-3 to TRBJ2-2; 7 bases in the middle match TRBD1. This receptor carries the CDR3 CASSQGIGGVKNTGELFF. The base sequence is TGCGCCAGCAGCCAAGGTATAGGGGGCGTTAAGAACACCGGGGAGCTGTTTTTT.